Each of the 25 T cell receptor beta chains below was sequenced from the same sample in a study of cytomegalovirus exposure and HLA in healthy donors. It was with 60 Vbeta and 13 Jbeta primers that the PCR ran. Sequenced by immunoSEQ multiplex PCR; TCRdb stores in-frame clones only, minus some. The sample includes about 120,000 clones, around 78% of them seen just once. Sequencing used PBMCs. These TCRs come from a woman in her twenties or thirties in good health and CMV-seropositive.

The rearrangement uses TRBV5-1 and TRBJ1-1; TRBD1 agrees at 8 bases. From germline, CDR1 is SGHRS and CDR2 YFSETQ. This CDR3 spans 16 amino acids. The V segment lost 4 bases and the J segment 2 bases; nucleotides outside the gene matches: 10. CDR3: CASSAGQAIINTEAFF. CDR3 in DNA: TGCGCCAGCAGCGCGGGACAGGCGATCATCAACACTGAAGCTTTCTTT. Using reference TRBV5-1 and TRBJ1-1 for the parts outside the CDR3, the full variable domain is KAGVTQTPRYLIKTRGQQVTLSCSPISGHRSVSWYQQTPGQGLQFLFEYFSETQRNKGNFPGRFSGRQFSNSRSEMNVSTLELGDSALYLCASSAGQAIINTEAFFGQGTRLTVV.

V is TRBV5-1 and J is TRBJ2-5, with TRBD1 matching over 7 bases. With V trimmed by 4 bases and J by 5 bases, 14 bases remained unmatched. In germline, CDR1 is SGHRS, CDR2 YFSETQ. This CDR3 region has 16 residues. CDR3 loop: CASSRTGQSWVETQYF. Here the CDR3 DNA reads TGCGCCAGCAGCCGGACGGGACAGTCCTGGGTGGAGACCCAGTACTTC.

The genes are TRBV19 and TRBJ2-3; 7 bases line up with TRBD2. The CDR3 is made up of 15 amino acids. Trimming removed 6 bases from V and 1 base from J; junction bases left unmatched: 7. CDR1 is LNHDA and CDR2 is SQIVND in the germline V gene (reference sequence). The CDR3 region is CASRTSMMGTDTQYF. The CDR3, as DNA: TGTGCCAGTAGGACTAGCATGATGGGCACAGATACGCAGTATTTT.

The chain links TRBV4-3 to TRBJ2-5, with TRBD1 matching 8 bases. V lost 0 bases to trimming and J lost 6 bases; unmatched junction nucleotides: 6. The germline CDR1 and CDR2 sequences are LGHNA and YSLEER. This CDR3 is built from 15 residues. CDR3 in DNA: TGCGCCAGCAGCCAAGATGTTCAGGGGGCAAAGACCCAGTACTTC. It translates to CASSQDVQGAKTQYF.

This clone was detected a few times. The rearrangement links TRBV2 to TRBJ1-1, with a tentative D call TRBD1 (5 bases). V was cut by 6 bases and J by 2 bases, with 10 bases left in between. CDR1 and CDR2 from the germline V gene are SNHLY and FYNNEI. The CDR3 totals 13 residues. DNA for the CDR3: TGTGCCAGCAGCCTGACAGAAAACACTGAAGCTTTCTTT. This encodes CASSLTENTEAFF.

This sequence joins TRBV4-3 and TRBJ2-5; 8 bases fit TRBD2. This CDR3 is 15 amino acids long. J lost 4 bases, V lost 1 base, and 5 bases had no gene match. Germline-derived CDR1 and CDR2 are LGHNA and YSLEER. This chain's CDR3 is CASSQGSGGRETQYF. The CDR3 DNA sequence: TGCGCCAGCAGCCAAGGGAGCGGGGGACGAGAGACCCAGTACTTC.

This rearrangement joins TRBV4-1 to TRBJ1-1; no reliable D call. Germline CDR1 is MGHRA and CDR2 is YSYEKL. The CDR3 is made up of 14 amino acids. Trimming stripped 3 bases from V and 0 bases from J, with 8 bases between. The CDR3 spells CASSHPTLNTEAFF. The CDR3 DNA follows: TGCGCCAGCAGCCATCCGACACTGAACACTGAAGCTTTCTTT.

The chain carries TRBV6-5 and TRBJ2-1, with TRBD2 matching over 7 bases. V shed 3 bases, J shed 2 bases, and the junction held 4 bases outside the gene matches. This CDR3 spans 15 amino acids. Germline CDR1 reads MNHEY; CDR2 reads SVGAGI. CDR3 residues: CASSYGSGAYNEQFF. The CDR3 DNA sequence: TGTGCCAGCAGTTATGGGAGCGGGGCCTACAATGAGCAGTTCTTC.

The J gene is TRBJ2-2, the V gene TRBV4-1, with a tentative D call TRBD1 (5 bases). V was pared by 0 bases and J by 6 bases, with 14 bases between. The CDR3 is 16 residues long. Germline CDR1 and CDR2: MGHRA and YSYEKL. The CDR3 DNA reads TGCGCCAGCAGCCAAGAAGGCGTAGTAGGGGCCGGGGAGCTGTTTTTT. Protein: CASSQEGVVGAGELFF.

The chain combines TRBV19 with TRBJ2-2; the match to TRBD2 covers 9 bases. There are 16 residues in the CDR3. Losses at the gene ends were 5 bases for V and 1 base for J; bases not matched to a gene: 5. The germline CDR1 and CDR2 sequences are LNHDA and SQIVND (reference sequence). CDR3 protein: CASSWSGGKNTGELFF. CDR3 DNA: TGTGCCAGTAGTTGGAGCGGGGGGAAGAACACCGGGGAGCTGTTTTTT.

The chain combines TRBV7-2 with TRBJ1-2, with D possibly being TRBD1 (5 bases). Deletions cut 2 bases from V and 8 bases from J, with 15 bases between. The CDR3 runs 14 residues. Germline CDR1 and CDR2: SGHTA and FQGNSA. The DNA for the CDR3 is TGTGCCAGCAGCTTACAGGTGGGGCAGCGCGGCTACACCTTC. The encoded protein is CASSLQVGQRGYTF.

CDR3 protein: CATSRATSQETQYF. CDR3 sequence (DNA): TGTGCCACCAGCAGAGCGACTAGCCAAGAGACCCAGTACTTC. J is TRBJ2-5 and V is TRBV15; TRBD2 might be the D (6 bases). With 1 base removed from V and 1 base from J, the gap between germline ends came to 7 bases. The germline CDR1 and CDR2 sequences are LNHNV and YYDKDF (reference sequence). CDR3 size: 14 residues.

The gene calls are TRBV10-3 and TRBJ2-3; D is undetermined. Germline V gene lookup returns CDR1 ENHRY and CDR2 SYGVKD. V gave up 2 bases and J gave up 2 bases, with 11 bases separating them. The CDR3 totals 15 residues. This CDR3 reads CAISERGPDTDTQYF. The CDR3 DNA reads TGTGCCATCAGTGAGCGTGGGCCTGACACAGATACGCAGTATTTT.

This chain uses TRBV6-5 with TRBJ1-6; tentative D call: TRBD1 (6 bases). Trimming took 6 bases from V and 9 from J, leaving 12 bases between them. Germline-derived CDR1 and CDR2 are MNHEY and SVGAGI. The CDR3 consists of 13 residues. As DNA, the CDR3 is TGTGCCAGCAGGAGGGGGTTGGGTTCACCCCTCCACTTT. Its protein product is CASRRGLGSPLHF.

Concerning this clone: At one end the junction does not follow the germline gene, possibly because of a read error. The rearrangement uses TRBV30 and TRBJ2-7; D is unclear. Germline assignment: CDR1 GTSNPN and CDR2 SVGIG (reference sequence). The length of the CDR3 is 8 residues. This chain's CDR3 is CAWTSPDF. CDR3 DNA sequence: TGTGCCTGGACGTCCCCTGACTTC.

The chain uses TRBV4-1 and TRBJ1-5, with 7 bases matching TRBD1. The CDR3 covers 14 residues. J lost 9 bases, V lost 0 bases, and 5 bases had no gene match. Per the germline V gene, CDR1 is MGHRA and CDR2 is YSYEKL. CDR3 sequence: CASSQDRGVGPQHF. CDR3 DNA: TGCGCCAGCAGCCAAGACAGGGGGGTAGGGCCCCAGCATTTT.

The chain is built from TRBV4-3 and TRBJ2-7; maybe TRBD2 (6 bases). This CDR3 has 14 residues. Trimming removed 4 bases at V and 6 bases at J, with 16 bases between. CDR1 and CDR2 (germline): LGHNA, YSLEER. The CDR3 DNA sequence: TGCGCCAGCAGCCGGGGACTGCGCTCGCCCGAGCAGTACTTC. Its translation: CASSRGLRSPEQYF.

V gene TRBV25-1 combines with J gene TRBJ2-7, with 7 bases identical to TRBD2. Germline CDR1 reads MGHDK; CDR2 reads SYGVNS. The CDR3 runs 17 residues. V lost 2 bases and J lost 3; bases outside the gene matches: 13. The CDR3 region has the DNA TGTGCCAGCAGTGAAAGTTTTGGAGGACGGGAGGTCTACGAGCAGTACTTC. Translated: CASSESFGGREVYEQYF.

The chain employs TRBV5-1 and TRBJ2-3; D might be TRBD1 (5 bases). Looked up from germline, CDR1 is SGHRS and CDR2 is YFSETQ. Trimming shortened V by 4 bases and J by 0 bases, and 15 bases separated the two germline ends. The CDR3 sequence is 16 residues long. In nucleotides, the CDR3 is TGCGCCAGCAGCGATAGGACACCCACGAGCACAGATACGCAGTATTTT. This codes for CASSDRTPTSTDTQYF. The entire variable domain, with the rest obtained from reference TRBV5-1 and TRBJ2-3, is as follows: KAGVTQTPRYLIKTRGQQVTLSCSPISGHRSVSWYQQTPGQGLQFLFEYFSETQRNKGNFPGRFSGRQFSNSRSEMNVSTLELGDSALYLCASSDRTPTSTDTQYFGPGTRLTVL.

With respect to this clone: The junction does not match germline at one end; this may be a read error. This sequence joins TRBV7-9 and TRBJ1-1; a possible D gene is TRBD1 (5 bases). The CDR3 consists of 12 residues. Germline V gives CDR1 SEHNR, CDR2 FQNEAQ (reference sequence). As DNA, the CDR3 is TGTTCCAGCAGCTTTCCAGGGCAGGGAGCTTTCTTT. Protein product: CSSSFPGQGAFF.

This chain connects TRBV19 to TRBJ1-2; unclear D gene. Between the trimmed V and J ends, which lost 5 bases and 4 bases, there was a span of 17 bases. CDR1 and CDR2 (germline): LNHDA, SQIVND (reference sequence). The CDR3 runs 15 residues. The CDR3 DNA sequence: TGTGCCAGTAGTCCCCGCCTTTCCAGTCCCTATGGCTACACCTTC. Its protein is CASSPRLSSPYGYTF. The full variable domain, in which reference TRBV19 and TRBJ1-2 provide the parts outside the CDR3, is DGGITQSPKYLFRKEGQNVTLSCEQNLNHDAMYWYRQDPGQGLRLIYYSQIVNDFQKGDIAEGYSVSREKKESFPLTVTSAQKNPTAFYLCASSPRLSSPYGYTFGSGTRLTVV.

V usage is TRBV5-1 and J usage is TRBJ2-3, with TRBD2 matching 13 bases. The CDR3 consists of 20 residues. With 4 bases clipped from V and 7 bases from J, the junction kept 21 bases outside the gene matches. Germline CDR1 reads SGHRS; CDR2 reads YFSETQ. For the CDR3, the DNA is TGCGCCAGCAGCCTACTCTCGGCTGGGAGCCCACTAGCGGGGGGGTATACGCAGTATTTT. Amino acid sequence: CASSLLSAGSPLAGGYTQYF. The variable domain in full, completed from reference TRBV5-1 and TRBJ2-3, reads KAGVTQTPRYLIKTRGQQVTLSCSPISGHRSVSWYQQTPGQGLQFLFEYFSETQRNKGNFPGRFSGRQFSNSRSEMNVSTLELGDSALYLCASSLLSAGSPLAGGYTQYFGPGTRLTVL.

The chain uses TRBV11-2 and TRBJ2-3, with D uncertain. Trimming removed 6 bases from V and 5 bases from J, with 12 bases in between. The CDR3 spans 13 residues. Germline loops: CDR1 SGHAT, CDR2 FQNNGV. This chain's CDR3 is CASRPPNGDTQYF. In nucleotides, the CDR3 is TGTGCCAGCAGACCCCCTAATGGAGATACGCAGTATTTT.

The chain recombines TRBV14 with TRBJ1-5; D unclear. The CDR3 is 12 amino acids. V was trimmed by 5 bases and J by 9 bases, leaving 11 bases between them. Per the germline V gene, CDR1 is SGHDN and CDR2 is FVKESK. The CDR3, as DNA: TGTGCCAGCAGCGCCCCCGGAGGGCCCCAGCATTTT. Residues: CASSAPGGPQHF.

This clone was detected once. The chain employs TRBV7-9 and TRBJ2-3; TRBD1 might be the D (5 bases). CDR3 length: 19 amino acids. Germline CDR1 is SEHNR and CDR2 is FQNEAQ (reference sequence). Trimming removed 1 base at V and 0 bases at J, with 20 bases between. The CDR3 sequence: CASSLGVAMGLTSTDTQYF. Written as DNA, the CDR3 is TGTGCCAGCAGCTTAGGTGTGGCGATGGGGCTTACTAGCACAGATACGCAGTATTTT.